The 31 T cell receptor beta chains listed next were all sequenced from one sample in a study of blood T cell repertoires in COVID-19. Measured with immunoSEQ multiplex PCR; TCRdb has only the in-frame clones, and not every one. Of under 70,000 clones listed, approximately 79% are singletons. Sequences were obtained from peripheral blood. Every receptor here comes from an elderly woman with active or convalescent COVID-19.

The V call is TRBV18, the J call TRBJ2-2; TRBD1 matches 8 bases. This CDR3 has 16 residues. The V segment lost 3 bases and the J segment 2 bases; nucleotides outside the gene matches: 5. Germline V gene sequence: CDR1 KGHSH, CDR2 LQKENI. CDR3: CASSPFRGLNTGELFF. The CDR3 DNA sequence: TGTGCCAGCTCACCGTTCAGGGGGCTTAACACCGGGGAGCTGTTTTTT.

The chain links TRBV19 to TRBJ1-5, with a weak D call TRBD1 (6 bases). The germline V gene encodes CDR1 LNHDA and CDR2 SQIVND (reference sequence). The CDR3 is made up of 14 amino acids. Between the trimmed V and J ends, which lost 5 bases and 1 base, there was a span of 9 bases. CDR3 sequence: CASSYRVSNQPQHF. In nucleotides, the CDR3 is TGTGCCAGTAGTTACAGGGTGAGCAATCAGCCCCAGCATTTT.

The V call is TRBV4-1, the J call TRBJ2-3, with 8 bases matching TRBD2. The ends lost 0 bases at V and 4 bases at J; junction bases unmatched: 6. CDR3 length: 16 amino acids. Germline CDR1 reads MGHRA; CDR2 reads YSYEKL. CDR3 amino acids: CASSQDRETSADTQYF. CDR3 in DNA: TGCGCCAGCAGCCAAGATCGGGAGACTAGCGCAGATACGCAGTATTTT.

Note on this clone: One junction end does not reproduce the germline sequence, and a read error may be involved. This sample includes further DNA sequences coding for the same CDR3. The CDR3 protein is CASSEPGQGTEQYF. The DNA for the CDR3 is TGTGCCAGCAGTGAACCGGGGCAGGGGACCGAGCAATACTTC. The chain joins TRBV2 to TRBJ2-7, with TRBD1 as a possible D gene (6 bases). The CDR3 runs 14 residues. The germline V gene has CDR1 SNHLY and CDR2 FYNNEI.

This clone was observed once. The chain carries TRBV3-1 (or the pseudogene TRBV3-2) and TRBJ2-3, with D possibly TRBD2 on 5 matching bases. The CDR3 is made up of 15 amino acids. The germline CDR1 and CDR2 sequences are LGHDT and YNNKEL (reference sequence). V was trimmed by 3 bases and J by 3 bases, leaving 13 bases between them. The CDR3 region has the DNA TGTGCCAGCAGCCAGGCTAGCACGGAGACAGATACGCAGTATTTT. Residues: CASSQASTETDTQYF.

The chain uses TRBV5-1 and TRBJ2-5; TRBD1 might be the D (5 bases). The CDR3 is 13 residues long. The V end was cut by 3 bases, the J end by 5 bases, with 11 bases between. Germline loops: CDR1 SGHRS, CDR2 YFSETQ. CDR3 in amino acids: CASSSGPGETQYF. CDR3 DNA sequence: TGCGCCAGCAGCTCCGGGCCAGGGGAGACCCAGTACTTC.

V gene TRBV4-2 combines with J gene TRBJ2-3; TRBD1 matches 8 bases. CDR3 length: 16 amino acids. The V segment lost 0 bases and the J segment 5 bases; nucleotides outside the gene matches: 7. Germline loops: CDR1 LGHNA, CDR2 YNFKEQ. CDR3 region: CASSQERSRGRDTQYF. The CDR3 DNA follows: TGTGCCAGCAGCCAAGAGCGCTCCAGGGGGCGAGATACGCAGTATTTT.

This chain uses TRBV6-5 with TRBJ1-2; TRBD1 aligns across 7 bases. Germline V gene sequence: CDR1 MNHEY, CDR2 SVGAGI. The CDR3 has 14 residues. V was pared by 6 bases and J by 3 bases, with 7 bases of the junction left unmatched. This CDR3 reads CASRGVGGYYGYTF. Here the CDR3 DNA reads TGTGCCAGCAGGGGAGTAGGGGGCTACTATGGCTACACCTTC.

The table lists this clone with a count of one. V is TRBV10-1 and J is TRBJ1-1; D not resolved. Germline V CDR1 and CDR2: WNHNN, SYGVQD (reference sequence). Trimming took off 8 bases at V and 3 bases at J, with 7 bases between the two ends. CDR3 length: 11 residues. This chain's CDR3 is CASRGDTEAFF. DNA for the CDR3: TGCGCCAGCCGAGGTGACACTGAAGCTTTCTTT.

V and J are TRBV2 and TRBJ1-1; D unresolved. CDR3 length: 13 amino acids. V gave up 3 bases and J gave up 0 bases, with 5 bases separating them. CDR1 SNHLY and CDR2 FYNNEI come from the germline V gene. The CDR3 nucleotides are TGTGCCAGCAGTGATCAGTTGAACACTGAAGCTTTCTTT. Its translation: CASSDQLNTEAFF.

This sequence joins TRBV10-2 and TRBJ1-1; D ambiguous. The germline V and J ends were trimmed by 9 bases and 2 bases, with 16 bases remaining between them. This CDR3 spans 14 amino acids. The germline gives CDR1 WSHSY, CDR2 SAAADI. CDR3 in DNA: TGCGCCAGTACCGAGGATCGGGTAAACACTGAAGCTTTCTTT. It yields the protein CASTEDRVNTEAFF.

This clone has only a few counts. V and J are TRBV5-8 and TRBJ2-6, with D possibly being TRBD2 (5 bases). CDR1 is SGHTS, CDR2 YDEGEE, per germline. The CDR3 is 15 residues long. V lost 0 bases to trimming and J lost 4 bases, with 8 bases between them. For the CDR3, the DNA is TGTGCCAGCAGCTTGGAAGCGGCCGGGGCCAACGTCCTGACTTTC. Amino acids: CASSLEAAGANVLTF.

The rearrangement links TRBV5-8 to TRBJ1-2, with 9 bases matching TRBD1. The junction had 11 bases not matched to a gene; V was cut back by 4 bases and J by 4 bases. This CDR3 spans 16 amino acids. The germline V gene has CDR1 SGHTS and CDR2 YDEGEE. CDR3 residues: CASSPDRGGMSYGYTF. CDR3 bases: TGTGCCAGCAGCCCGGACAGGGGAGGAATGAGCTATGGCTACACCTTC.

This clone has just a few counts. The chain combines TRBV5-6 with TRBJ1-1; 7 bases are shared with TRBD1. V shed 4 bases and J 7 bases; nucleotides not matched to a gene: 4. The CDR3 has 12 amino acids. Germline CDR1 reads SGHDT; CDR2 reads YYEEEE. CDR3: CASSRGTVEAFF. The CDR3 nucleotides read TGTGCCAGCAGCCGCGGGACAGTTGAAGCTTTCTTT.

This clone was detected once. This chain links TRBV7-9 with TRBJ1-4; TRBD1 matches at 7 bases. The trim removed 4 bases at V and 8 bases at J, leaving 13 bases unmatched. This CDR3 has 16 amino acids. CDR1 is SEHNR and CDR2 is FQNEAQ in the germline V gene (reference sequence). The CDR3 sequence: CASSSSRTGFWEKLFF. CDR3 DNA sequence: TGTGCCAGCAGCTCGAGCCGGACAGGATTTTGGGAAAAACTGTTTTTT.

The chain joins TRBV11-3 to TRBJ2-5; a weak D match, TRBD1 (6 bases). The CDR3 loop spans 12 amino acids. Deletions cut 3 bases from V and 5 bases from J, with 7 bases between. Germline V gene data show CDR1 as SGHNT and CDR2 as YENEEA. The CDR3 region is CASSFTGETQYF. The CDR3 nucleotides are TGTGCCAGCAGCTTTACAGGGGAGACCCAGTACTTC.

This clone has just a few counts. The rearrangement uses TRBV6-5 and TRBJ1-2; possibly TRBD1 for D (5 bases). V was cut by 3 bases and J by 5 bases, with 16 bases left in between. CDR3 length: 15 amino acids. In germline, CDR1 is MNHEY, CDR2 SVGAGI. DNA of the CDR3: TGTGCCAGCAGTTATCGCGGGACGGTGGGGTATGGCTACACCTTC. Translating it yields CASSYRGTVGYGYTF.

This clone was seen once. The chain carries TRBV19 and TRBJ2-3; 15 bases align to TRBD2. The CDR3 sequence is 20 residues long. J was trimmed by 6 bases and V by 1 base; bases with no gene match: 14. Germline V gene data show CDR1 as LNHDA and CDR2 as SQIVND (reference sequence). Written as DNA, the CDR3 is TGTGCCAGTAGTATAGTGGGGACTAGCGGGGGGCTCGGGCCTGGGGATACGCAGTATTTT. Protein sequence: CASSIVGTSGGLGPGDTQYF.

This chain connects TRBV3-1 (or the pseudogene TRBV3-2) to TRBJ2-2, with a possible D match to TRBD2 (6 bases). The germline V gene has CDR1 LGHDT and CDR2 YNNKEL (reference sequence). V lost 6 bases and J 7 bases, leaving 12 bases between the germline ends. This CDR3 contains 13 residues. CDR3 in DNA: TGTGCCAGCAGACCACTAGCAGACGGGGAGCTGTTTTTT. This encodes CASRPLADGELFF.

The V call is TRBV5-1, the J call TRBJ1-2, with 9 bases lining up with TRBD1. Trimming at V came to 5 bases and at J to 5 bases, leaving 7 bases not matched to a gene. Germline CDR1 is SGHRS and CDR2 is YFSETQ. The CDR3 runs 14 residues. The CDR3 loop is CASRRTGGDYGYTF. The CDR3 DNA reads TGCGCCAGCAGGAGAACAGGGGGCGATTATGGCTACACCTTC.

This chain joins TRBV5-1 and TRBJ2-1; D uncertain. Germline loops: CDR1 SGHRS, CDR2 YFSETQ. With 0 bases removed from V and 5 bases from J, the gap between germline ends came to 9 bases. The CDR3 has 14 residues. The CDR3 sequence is CASSLAISNNEQFF. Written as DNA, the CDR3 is TGCGCCAGCAGCTTGGCGATTAGTAACAATGAGCAGTTCTTC.

CDR3 residues: CASSRGQGHQPQHF. The DNA of the CDR3 is TGTGCCAGCAGCCGGGGACAGGGACATCAGCCCCAGCATTTT. V is TRBV21-1 and J is TRBJ1-5; TRBD1, the table's D call, was not compared with the DNA. TRBV21-1 is a known pseudogene. The CDR3 length is 14 residues.

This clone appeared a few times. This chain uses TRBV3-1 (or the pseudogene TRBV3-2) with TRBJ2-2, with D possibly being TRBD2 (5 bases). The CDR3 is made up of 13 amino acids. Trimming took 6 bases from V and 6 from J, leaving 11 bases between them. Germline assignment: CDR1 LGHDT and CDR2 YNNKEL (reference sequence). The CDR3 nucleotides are TGTGCCAGCAGTATCGGGGTACCCGGGGAGCTGTTTTTT. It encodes CASSIGVPGELFF.

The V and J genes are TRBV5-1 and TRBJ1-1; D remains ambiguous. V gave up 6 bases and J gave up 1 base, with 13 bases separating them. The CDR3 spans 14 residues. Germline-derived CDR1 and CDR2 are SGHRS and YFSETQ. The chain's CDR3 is CASKEGYPNTEAFF. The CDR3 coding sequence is TGCGCCAGCAAGGAGGGCTATCCGAACACTGAAGCTTTCTTT.

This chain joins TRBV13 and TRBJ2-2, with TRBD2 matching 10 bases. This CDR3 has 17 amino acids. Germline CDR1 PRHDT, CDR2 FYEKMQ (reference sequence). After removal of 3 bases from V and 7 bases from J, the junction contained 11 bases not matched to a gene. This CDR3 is CASSFGLAGAYGGELFF. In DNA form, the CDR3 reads TGTGCCAGCAGCTTTGGGCTAGCGGGGGCCTACGGCGGGGAGCTGTTTTTT.

DNA of the CDR3: TGCGCCAGCAGCTTGGGGTGGGGACAGGGGGTGTTGACTGAAGCTTTCTTT. This codes for CASSLGWGQGVLTEAFF. The gene calls are TRBV5-1 and TRBJ1-1; 11 bases are shared with TRBD1. The CDR3 is 17 residues long. J lost 5 bases, V lost 0 bases, and 9 bases had no gene match. Germline CDR1 reads SGHRS; CDR2 reads YFSETQ.

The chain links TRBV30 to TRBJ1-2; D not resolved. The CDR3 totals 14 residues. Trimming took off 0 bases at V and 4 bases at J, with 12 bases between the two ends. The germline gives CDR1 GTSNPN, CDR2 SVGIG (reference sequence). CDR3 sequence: CAWSVLSGGYGYTF. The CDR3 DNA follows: TGTGCCTGGAGTGTACTCTCGGGAGGCTATGGCTACACCTTC.

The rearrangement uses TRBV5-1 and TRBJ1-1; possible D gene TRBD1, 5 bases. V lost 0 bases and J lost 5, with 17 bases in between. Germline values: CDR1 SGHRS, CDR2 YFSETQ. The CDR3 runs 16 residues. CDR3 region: CASSLDPGVAGTEAFF. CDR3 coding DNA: TGCGCCAGCAGCTTGGACCCGGGGGTCGCGGGGACTGAAGCTTTCTTT.

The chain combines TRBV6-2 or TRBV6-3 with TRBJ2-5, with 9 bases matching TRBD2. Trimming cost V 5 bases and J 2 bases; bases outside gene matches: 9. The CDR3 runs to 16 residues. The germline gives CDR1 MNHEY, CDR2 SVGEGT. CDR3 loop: CASSGRGGGDQETQYF. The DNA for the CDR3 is TGTGCCAGCAGTGGCCGAGGCGGGGGGGATCAAGAGACCCAGTACTTC.

CDR3 sequence reads: CASSFSGGYNNEQFF. In nucleotides, the CDR3 is TGTGCCAGCAGCTTTAGCGGGGGGTACAACAATGAGCAGTTCTTC. The chain recombines TRBV11-2 with TRBJ2-1; 10 bases line up with TRBD2. The CDR3 runs 15 residues. Germline CDR1 is SGHAT and CDR2 is FQNNGV. V trimming: 3 bases; J trimming: 5 bases; junction bases outside the gene matches: 4.

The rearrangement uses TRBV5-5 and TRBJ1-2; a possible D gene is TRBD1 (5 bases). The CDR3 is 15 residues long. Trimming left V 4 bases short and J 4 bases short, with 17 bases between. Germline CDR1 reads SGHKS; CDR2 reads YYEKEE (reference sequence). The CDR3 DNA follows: TGTGCCAGCAGCCCCTGGACACAAGGTTCCTATGGCTACACCTTC. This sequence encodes CASSPWTQGSYGYTF.